This T cell receptor (beta chain) stems from a study of monozygotic twins with inflammatory bowel disease. TCRdb reanalyzed the 5' RACE reads and collapses them to one entry per CDR3 protein, without DNA. The table for this sample gives some 160,000 distinct CDR3 sequences. Germline lookup yields CDR1 SGHRS and CDR2 YFSETQ. There are 14 residues in the CDR3. Regarding the study as a whole: Twins with IBD were found to have lower TCRbeta diversity (inverse Simpson) than healthy co-twins.

About this clonotype: No antigen is known for it.

Sequenced material: blood. The origin of this receptor is a human donor with ulcerative colitis or Crohn's disease, or a healthy co-twin of an affected twin (not recorded which). The J gene is TRBJ2-7, the V gene TRBV5-1. The CDR3 region is CASSPDRAPYEQYF.